This is a list of T cell receptor beta chains from one sample in a study of shared clonotypes between healthy human individuals. The table came from immunoSEQ multiplex PCR; TCRdb's copy has only in-frame clones and leaves some out. The sample has under 1 million clones; 96% are singletons. Sequencing was done on a sample of naive CD8+ T cells sorted from blood. The source of these receptors is a man aged 30 to 39 in good health. CDR3s include the opening cysteine and the closing phenylalanine or tryptophan. The order of the fields is J gene, D gene, clone size, V gene, CDR3 DNA, CDR3 protein. A D gene is named only where the DNA matches it firmly. Clone size is stated in some rows and not others, as once, few, many or a class when expanded.

TRBJ2-7,TRBD2,-,TRBV10-1,TGCGCCAGCAGTAAGCGGGAGGCCCGTGGGGACGAGCAGTACTTC,CASSKREARGDEQYF
TRBJ2-2,-,-,TRBV5-8,TGTGCCAGCAGCTCAGATGATACCGGGGAGCTGTTTTTT,CASSSDDTGELFF
TRBJ1-2,-,-,TRBV5-4,TGTGCCAGCAGCTTGGATACCACCAGCGGCTACACCTTC,CASSLDTTSGYTF
TRBJ1-2,-,-,TRBV10-3,TGTGCCATCAGTGACCTGGGACCAGAGGATGGCTACACCTTC,CAISDLGPEDGYTF
TRBJ2-7,TRBD1,-,TRBV29-1,TGCAGCGTTGAACTCAGCGGACAGGAATCCTACGAGCAGTACTTC,CSVELSGQESYEQYF
TRBJ2-1,TRBD2,-,TRBV4-3,TGCGCCAGCAGCCAACGGACTAGCGCAGCTAACAATGAGCAGTTCTTC,CASSQRTSAANNEQFF
TRBJ2-5,-,-,TRBV5-6,TGTGCCAGCAGCTTGGGACAGCAAGAGACCCAGTACTTC,CASSLGQQETQYF
TRBJ2-7,TRBD1,-,TRBV6-6,TGTGCCAGCTCTTACATAAACAACAGGGGCAACGAGCAGTACTTC,CASSYINNRGNEQYF
TRBJ2-1,-,-,TRBV29-1,TGCAGCGTTGACGGCACAGGGGAGGGGGCCTACAATGAGCAGTTCTTC,CSVDGTGEGAYNEQFF
TRBJ2-1,-,once,TRBV11-2,TGTGCCAGCAGCTTAGGCGACGGTCGATACAATGAGCAGTTCTTC,CASSLGDGRYNEQFF
TRBJ1-1,-,-,TRBV2,TGTGCCAGCAGTGATACCAGGGGAGGGGCGACTGAAGCTTTCTTT,CASSDTRGGATEAFF
TRBJ2-1,TRBD1,-,TRBV18,TGTGCCAGCTCACCACCCCCCCATGGACAGGGAGGTGACTATGAGCAGTTCTTC,CASSPPPHGQGGDYEQFF
TRBJ2-5,-,-,TRBV9,TGTGCCAGCAGCTCCCCCCTTTGGGAGACCCAGTACTTC,CASSSPLWETQYF
TRBJ1-5,-,-,TRBV23-1,TGCGCCAGCAGTCAAGACACTAATCAGCCCCAGCATTTT,CASSQDTNQPQHF
TRBJ2-7,TRBD1,-,TRBV27,TGTGCCAGCAGTGTGGGGACAGGGGGCTACGAGCAGTACTTC,CASSVGTGGYEQYF
TRBJ2-3,TRBD2,-,TRBV13,TGTGCCAGCACAGGGCTAGCGGGACCGTATAGCACAGATACGCAGTATTTT,CASTGLAGPYSTDTQYF
TRBJ1-1,-,-,TRBV5-4,TGTGCCAGCAGGACGGAGGGGAGCGCTGAAGCTTTCTTT,CASRTEGSAEAFF
TRBJ2-5,TRBD2,-,TRBV27,TGTGCCAGCAGTCCGGGACTAGCGGGACTGGAGACCCAGTACTTC,CASSPGLAGLETQYF
TRBJ2-2,TRBD1,-,TRBV15,TGTGCCACCAGCACCCCCAGGTTGGGACAGGGGTCCACCGGGGAGCTGTTTTTT,CATSTPRLGQGSTGELFF
TRBJ2-1,TRBD1,-,TRBV28,TGTGCCAGCAGTTTAAGGGACAGGGGAGGTGAGCAGTTCTTC,CASSLRDRGGEQFF
TRBJ2-7,-,-,TRBV6-5,TGTGCCAGCAGCCCCTCGGGTGTAGCGAGGGAGCAGTACTTC,CASSPSGVAREQYF
TRBJ2-7,-,-,TRBV27,TGTGCCAGCAGTTCTAGGCTACACCGGGGCTCCTACGAGCAGTACTTC,CASSSRLHRGSYEQYF
TRBJ1-1,-,-,TRBV6-5,TGTGCCGCGGGCCTGGGGGAAGAAGCTTTCTTT,CAAGLGEEAFF
TRBJ2-7,-,-,TRBV6-5,TGTGCCAGCAGAGTGGGGTATGAATACGAGCAGTACTTC,CASRVGYEYEQYF
TRBJ2-5,-,-,TRBV28,TGTGCCAGCAGTATGACAGGTTACCAAGAGACCCAGTACTTC,CASSMTGYQETQYF
TRBJ2-7,TRBD1,-,TRBV27,TGTGCCAGCTGCACAGGGGCCCCGGGCTTCTACGAGCAGTACTTC,CASCTGAPGFYEQYF
TRBJ2-1,-,-,TRBV29-1,TGCAGCGTTGAAGAGAGGGGGGGGTCCTACAATGAGCAGTTCTTC,CSVEERGGSYNEQFF
TRBJ1-2,TRBD1,-,TRBV9,TGTGCCAGCAGCGCCGATCCGGGACAGGGAGTCTGGGGCTACACCTTC,CASSADPGQGVWGYTF
TRBJ2-1,TRBD1,-,TRBV5-8,TGTGCCAGCAGCTTCCCGGGACAGGGGGTCGGGGAGCAGTTCTTC,CASSFPGQGVGEQFF
TRBJ2-1,TRBD2,once,TRBV28,TGTGCCAGCAGCTGGGGACTAGCCCCCGACGCGGAGCAGTTCTTC,CASSWGLAPDAEQFF
TRBJ2-3,-,-,TRBV25-1,TGTGCCAGCAGTGCAGACTACCAAGAGGATACGCAGTATTTT,CASSADYQEDTQYF